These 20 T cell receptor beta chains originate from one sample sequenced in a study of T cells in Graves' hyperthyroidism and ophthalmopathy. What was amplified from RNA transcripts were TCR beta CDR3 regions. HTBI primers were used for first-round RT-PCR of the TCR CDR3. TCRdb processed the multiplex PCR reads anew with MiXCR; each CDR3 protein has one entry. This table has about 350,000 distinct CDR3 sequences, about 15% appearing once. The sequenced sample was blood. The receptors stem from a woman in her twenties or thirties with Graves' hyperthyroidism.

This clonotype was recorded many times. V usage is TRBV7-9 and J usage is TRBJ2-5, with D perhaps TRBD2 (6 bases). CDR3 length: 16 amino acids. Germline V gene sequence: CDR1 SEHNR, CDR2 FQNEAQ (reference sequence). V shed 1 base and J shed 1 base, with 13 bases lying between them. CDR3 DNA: TGTGCCAGCAGCTTAGAGTGGGGGGTCTCCCAAGAGACCCAGTACTTC. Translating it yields CASSLEWGVSQETQYF. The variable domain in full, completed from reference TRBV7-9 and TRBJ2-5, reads DTGVSQNPRHKITKRGQNVTFRCDPISEHNRLYWYRQTLGQGPEFLTYFQNEAQLEKSRLLSDRFSAERPKGSFSTLEIQRTEQGDSAMYLCASSLEWGVSQETQYFGPGTRLLVL.

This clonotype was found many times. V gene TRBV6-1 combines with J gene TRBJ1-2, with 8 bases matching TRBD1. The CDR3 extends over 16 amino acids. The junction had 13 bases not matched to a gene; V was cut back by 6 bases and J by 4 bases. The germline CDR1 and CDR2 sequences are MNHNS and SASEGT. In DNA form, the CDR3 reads TGTGCCAGCAGCCCGGGTCAGGGGGCGATCGGCTATGGCTACACCTTC. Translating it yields CASSPGQGAIGYGYTF.

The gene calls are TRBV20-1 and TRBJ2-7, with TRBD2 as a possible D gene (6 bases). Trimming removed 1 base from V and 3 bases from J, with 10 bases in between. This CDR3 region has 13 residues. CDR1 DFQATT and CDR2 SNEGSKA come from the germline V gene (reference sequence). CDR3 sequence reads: CSARGGTYYEQYF. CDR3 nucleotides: TGCAGTGCTAGAGGTGGGACTTACTACGAGCAGTACTTC.

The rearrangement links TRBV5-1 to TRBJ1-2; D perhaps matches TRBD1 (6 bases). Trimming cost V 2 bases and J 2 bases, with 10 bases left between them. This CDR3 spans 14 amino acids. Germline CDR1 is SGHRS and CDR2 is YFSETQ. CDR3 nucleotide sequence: TGCGCCAGCAGCTTTGGACAGCCGAACTATGGCTACACCTTC. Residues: CASSFGQPNYGYTF.

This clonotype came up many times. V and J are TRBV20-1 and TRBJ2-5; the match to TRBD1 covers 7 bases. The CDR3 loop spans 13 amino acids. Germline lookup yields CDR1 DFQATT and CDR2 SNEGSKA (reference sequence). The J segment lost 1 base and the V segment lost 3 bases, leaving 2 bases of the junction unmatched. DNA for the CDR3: TGCAGTGCTAGTGGGACAGTCCAAGAGACCCAGTACTTC. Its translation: CSASGTVQETQYF.

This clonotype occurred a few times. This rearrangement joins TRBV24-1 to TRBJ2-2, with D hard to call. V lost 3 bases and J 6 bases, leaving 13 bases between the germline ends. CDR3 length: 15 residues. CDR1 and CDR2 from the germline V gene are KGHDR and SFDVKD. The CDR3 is CATSDRADGAGELFF. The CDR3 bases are TGTGCCACCAGTGATCGGGCGGATGGAGCCGGGGAGCTGTTTTTT.

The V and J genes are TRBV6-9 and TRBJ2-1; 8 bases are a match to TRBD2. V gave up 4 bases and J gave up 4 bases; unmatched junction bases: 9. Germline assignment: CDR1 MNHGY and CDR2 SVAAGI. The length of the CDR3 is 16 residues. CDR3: CASSSPGLGGYNEQFF. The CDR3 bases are TGTGCCAGCAGTTCCCCGGGACTAGGGGGATACAATGAGCAGTTCTTC.

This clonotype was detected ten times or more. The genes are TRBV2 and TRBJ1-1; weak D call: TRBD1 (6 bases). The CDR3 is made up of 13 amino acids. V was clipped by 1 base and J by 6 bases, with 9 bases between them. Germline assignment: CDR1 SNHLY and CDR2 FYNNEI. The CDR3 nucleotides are TGTGCCAGCAGTGAAGAAGGGGGGTCTGAAGCTTTCTTT. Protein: CASSEEGGSEAFF.

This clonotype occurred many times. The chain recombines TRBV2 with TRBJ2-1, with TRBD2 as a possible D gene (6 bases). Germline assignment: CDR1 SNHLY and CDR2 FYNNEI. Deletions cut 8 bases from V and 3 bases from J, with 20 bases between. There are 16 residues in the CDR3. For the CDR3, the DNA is TGTGCCAGCTTGCTCTCCGGCGGGACGGGCTACAATGAGCAGTTCTTC. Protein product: CASLLSGGTGYNEQFF.

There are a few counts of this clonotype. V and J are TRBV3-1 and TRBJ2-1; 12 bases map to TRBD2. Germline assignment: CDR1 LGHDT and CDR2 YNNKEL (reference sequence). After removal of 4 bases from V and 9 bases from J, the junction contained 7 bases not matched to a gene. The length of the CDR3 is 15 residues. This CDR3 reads CASSPTLAGGTEQFF. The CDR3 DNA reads TGTGCCAGCAGCCCCACACTAGCGGGAGGTACTGAGCAGTTCTTC.

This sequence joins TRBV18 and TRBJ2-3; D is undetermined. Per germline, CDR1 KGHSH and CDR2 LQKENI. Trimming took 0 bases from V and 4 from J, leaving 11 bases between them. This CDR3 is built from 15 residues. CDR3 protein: CASSPPGLSPDTQYF. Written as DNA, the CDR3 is TGTGCCAGCTCACCACCAGGGCTGAGCCCAGATACGCAGTATTTT.

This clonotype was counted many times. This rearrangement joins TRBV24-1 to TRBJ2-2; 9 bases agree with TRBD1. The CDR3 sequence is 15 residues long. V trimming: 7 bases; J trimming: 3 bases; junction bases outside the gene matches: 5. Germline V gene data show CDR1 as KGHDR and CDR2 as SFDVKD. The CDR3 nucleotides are TGTGCCACCAGCGTGACAGGGGGGGACACCGGGGAGCTGTTTTTT. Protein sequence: CATSVTGGDTGELFF.

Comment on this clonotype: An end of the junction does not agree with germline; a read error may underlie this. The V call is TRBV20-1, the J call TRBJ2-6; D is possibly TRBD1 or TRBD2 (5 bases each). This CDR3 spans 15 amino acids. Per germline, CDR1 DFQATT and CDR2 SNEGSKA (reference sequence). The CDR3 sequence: CSASERGSRANVLTF. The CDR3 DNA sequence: TGCAGTGCTAGCGAGAGGGGCTCTAGGGCCAACGTCCTGACTTTC.

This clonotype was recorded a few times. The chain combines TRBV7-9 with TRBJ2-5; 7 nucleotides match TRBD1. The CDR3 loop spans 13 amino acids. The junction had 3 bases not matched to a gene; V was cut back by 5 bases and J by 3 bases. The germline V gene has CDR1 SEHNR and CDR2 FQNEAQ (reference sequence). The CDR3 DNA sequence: TGTGCCAGCAGCGTGACAGGGAAAGAGACCCAGTACTTC. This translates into CASSVTGKETQYF.

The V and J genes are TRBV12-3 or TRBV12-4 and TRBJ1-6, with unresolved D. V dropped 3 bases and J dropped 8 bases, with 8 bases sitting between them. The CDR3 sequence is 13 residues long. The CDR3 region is CASSFGGDSPLHF. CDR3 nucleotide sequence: TGTGCCAGCAGTTTTGGCGGGGATTCACCCCTCCACTTT.

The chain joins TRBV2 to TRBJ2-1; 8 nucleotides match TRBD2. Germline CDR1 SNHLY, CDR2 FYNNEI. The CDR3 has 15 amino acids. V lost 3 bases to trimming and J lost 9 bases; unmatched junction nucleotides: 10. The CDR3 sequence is CASSEVPLAGAEQFF. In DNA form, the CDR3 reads TGTGCCAGCAGTGAGGTGCCCCTAGCGGGCGCTGAGCAGTTCTTC.

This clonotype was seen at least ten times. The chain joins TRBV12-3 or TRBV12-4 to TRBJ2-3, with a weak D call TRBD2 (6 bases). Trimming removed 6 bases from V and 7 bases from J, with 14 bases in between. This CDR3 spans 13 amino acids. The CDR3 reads CASRAGTANTQYF. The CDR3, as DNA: TGTGCCAGCAGGGCCGGGACTGCGAATACGCAGTATTTT.

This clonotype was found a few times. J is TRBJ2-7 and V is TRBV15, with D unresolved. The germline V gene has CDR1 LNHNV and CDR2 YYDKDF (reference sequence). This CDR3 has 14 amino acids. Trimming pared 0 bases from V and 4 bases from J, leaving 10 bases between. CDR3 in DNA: TGTGCCACCAGCAGAGATCAGTCAGTATACGAGCAGTACTTC. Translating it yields CATSRDQSVYEQYF. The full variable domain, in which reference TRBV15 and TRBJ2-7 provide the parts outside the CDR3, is DAMVIQNPRYQVTQFGKPVTLSCSQTLNHNVMYWYQQKSSQAPKLLFHYYDKDFNNEADTPDNFQSRRPNTSFCFLDIRSPGLGDTAMYLCATSRDQSVYEQYFGPGTRLTVT.

The CDR3 sequence: CASSLAGTKGTYEQYF. The DNA of the CDR3 is TGTGCCAGCAGCTTAGCCGGGACTAAGGGGACCTACGAGCAGTACTTC. The chain joins TRBV7-6 to TRBJ2-7; 7 bases are a match to TRBD2. The ends lost 0 bases at V and 2 bases at J; junction bases unmatched: 7. CDR3 length equals 16 residues. Germline V lookup: CDR1 SGHVS, CDR2 FNYEAQ.

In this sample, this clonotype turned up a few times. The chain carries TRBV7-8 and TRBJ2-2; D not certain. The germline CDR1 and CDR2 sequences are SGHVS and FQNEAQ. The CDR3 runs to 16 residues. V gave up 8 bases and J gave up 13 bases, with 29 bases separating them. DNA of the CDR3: TGTGCCAGCCAGATAGCCAGCAGCTTACTCCACCGCGGGCTGTTTTTT. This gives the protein CASQIASSLLHRGLFF.